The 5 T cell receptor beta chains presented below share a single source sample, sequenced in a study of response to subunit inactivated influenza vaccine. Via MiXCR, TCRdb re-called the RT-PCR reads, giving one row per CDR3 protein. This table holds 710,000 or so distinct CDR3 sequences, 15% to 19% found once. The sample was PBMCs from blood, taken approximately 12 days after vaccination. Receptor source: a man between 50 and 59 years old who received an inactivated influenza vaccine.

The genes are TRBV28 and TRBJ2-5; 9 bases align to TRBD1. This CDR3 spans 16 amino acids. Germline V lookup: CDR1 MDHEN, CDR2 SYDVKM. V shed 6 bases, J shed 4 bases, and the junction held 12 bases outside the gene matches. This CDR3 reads CASRTSPGQGLETQYF. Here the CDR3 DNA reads TGTGCCAGCAGAACCTCCCCAGGACAGGGGTTAGAGACCCAGTACTTC.

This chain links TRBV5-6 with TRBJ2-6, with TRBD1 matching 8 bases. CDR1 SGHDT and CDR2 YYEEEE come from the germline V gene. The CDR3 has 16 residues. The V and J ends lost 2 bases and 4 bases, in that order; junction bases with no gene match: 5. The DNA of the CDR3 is TGTGCCAGCAGCTTCCTGGACAGGGCCGGGGCCAACGTCCTGACTTTC. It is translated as CASSFLDRAGANVLTF. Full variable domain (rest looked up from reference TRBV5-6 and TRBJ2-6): DAGVTQSPTHLIKTRGQQVTLRCSPKSGHDTVSWYQQALGQGPQFIFQYYEEEERQRGNFPDRFSGHQFPNYSSELNVNALLLGDSALYLCASSFLDRAGANVLTFGAGSRLTVL.

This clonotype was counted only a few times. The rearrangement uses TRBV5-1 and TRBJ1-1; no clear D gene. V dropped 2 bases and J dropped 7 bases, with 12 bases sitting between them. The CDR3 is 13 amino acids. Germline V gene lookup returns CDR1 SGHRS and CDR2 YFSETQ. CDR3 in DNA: TGCGCCAGCAGCTTACGAACAGCTTATGAAGCTTTCTTT. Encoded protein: CASSLRTAYEAFF.

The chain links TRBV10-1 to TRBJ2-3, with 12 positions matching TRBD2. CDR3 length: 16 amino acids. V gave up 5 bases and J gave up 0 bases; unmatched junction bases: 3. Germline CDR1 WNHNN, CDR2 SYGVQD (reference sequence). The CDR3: CASSRTSGISTDTQYF. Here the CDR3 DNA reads TGCGCCAGCAGTCGGACTAGCGGGATTAGCACAGATACGCAGTATTTT.

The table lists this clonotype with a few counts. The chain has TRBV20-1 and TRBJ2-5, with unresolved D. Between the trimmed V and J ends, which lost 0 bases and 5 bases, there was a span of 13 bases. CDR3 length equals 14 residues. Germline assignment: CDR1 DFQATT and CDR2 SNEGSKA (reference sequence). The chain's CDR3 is CSARDGRVGETQYF. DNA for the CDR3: TGCAGTGCTAGAGATGGCCGGGTTGGGGAGACCCAGTACTTC.